This TCR beta chain was captured in a study of T-cell memory formation after mild COVID-19. Study-level points and caveats: In pre-infection memory, a portion of responding clones appeared, which suggested that cross-reactive memory joined.

TCRdb reprocessed the 5' RACE reads with MiXCR, giving one entry per CDR3 protein. The table records 300,000 to 350,000 distinct CDR3 sequences, around an eighth of them present only once. The CDR3 totals 13 residues. Germline V gene sequence: CDR1 SGHVS, CDR2 FQNEAQ. J was trimmed by 7 bases and V by 5 bases; bases with no gene match: 4. This clonotype was detected ten times or more. Its antigen is not known. Source material: PBMCs or a T cell subset sorted from them (not recorded which). The chain carries TRBV7-8 and TRBJ2-1; 8 bases line up with TRBD1. The source is a man between 18 and 29 years old who had mild COVID-19 (a few samples of this study predate the infection). Cell type and time point are not known. The CDR3 DNA reads as TGTGCCAGCAGCGGTGGACAGGGAAATGAGCAGTTCTTC. Its protein is CASSGGQGNEQFF.